This T cell receptor beta chain came from a study of graft-versus-host responses after intestinal transplantation. On the study more broadly: Among the recipients, all got anti-thymocyte globulin induction and then tacrolimus and steroids for approximately 3 years. Overall study results and limits: The presence of high graft-versus-host to host-versus-graft clonal ratios in allografts characterized patients with graft-donor T cell macrochimerism. The recipient marrow held GvH clones, and some of them showed up first in ileum or blood.

Clones were sequenced by immunoSEQ multiplex PCR, and TCRdb holds only the in-frame ones, with some missing. The sample records 130,000 to 150,000 clones, around nine tenths being singletons. Germline V CDR1 and CDR2: SGHTA, FQGTGA. The CDR3 consists of 14 residues. After removal of 2 bases from V and 6 bases from J, the junction contained 5 bases not matched to a gene. Comment on this clone: What it binds is unknown.

Specimen: unstimulated CD4+ T cells sorted from spleen or lymph node cells, collected before intestinal transplant. This chain uses TRBV7-3 with TRBJ1-1; TRBD1 matches 8 bases. The sequence was collected from a human donor who received an intestinal transplant. The CDR3 nucleotides are TGTGCCAGCAGCTTAGCAGGGGGCAACGCTGAAGCTTTCTTT. Translated, it gives CASSLAGGNAEAFF.